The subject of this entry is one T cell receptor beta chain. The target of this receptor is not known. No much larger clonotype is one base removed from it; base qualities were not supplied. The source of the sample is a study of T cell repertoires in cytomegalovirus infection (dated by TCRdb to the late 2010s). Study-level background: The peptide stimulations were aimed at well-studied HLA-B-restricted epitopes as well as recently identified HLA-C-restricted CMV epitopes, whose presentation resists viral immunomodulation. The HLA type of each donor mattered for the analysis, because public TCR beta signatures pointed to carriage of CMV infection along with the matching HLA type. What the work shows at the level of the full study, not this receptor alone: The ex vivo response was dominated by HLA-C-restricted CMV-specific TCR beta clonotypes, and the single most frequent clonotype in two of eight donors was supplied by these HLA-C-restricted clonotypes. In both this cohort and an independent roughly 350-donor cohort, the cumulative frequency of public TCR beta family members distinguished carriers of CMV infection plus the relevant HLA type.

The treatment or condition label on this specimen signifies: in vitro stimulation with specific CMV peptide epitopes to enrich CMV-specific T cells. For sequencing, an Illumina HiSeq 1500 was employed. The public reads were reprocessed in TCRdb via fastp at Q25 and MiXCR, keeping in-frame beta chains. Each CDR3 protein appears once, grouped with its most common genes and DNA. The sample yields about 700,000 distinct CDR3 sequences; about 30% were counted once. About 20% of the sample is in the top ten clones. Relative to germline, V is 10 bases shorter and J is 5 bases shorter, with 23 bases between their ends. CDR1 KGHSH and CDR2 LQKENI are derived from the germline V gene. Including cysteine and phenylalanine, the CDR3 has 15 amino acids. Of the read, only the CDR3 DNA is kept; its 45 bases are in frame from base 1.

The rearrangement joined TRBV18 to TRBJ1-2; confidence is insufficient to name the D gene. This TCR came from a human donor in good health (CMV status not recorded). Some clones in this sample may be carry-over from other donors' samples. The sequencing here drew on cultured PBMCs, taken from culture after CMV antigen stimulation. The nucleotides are TGTGCCACCGCCGGCGGTACGATGGGCTCTTATGGCTACACCTTC. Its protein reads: CATAGGTMGSYGYTF.